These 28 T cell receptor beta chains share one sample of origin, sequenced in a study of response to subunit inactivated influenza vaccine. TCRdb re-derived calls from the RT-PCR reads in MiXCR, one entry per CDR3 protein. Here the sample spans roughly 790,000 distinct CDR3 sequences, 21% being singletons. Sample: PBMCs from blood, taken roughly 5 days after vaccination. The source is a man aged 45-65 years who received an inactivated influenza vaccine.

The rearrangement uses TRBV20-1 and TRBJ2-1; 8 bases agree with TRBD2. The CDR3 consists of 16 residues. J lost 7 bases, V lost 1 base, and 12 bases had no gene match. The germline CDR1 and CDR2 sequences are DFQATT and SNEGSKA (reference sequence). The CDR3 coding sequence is TGCAGTGCTAGAGGGACCGGGGGGGGGACTTGGAATGAGCAGTTCTTC. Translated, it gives CSARGTGGGTWNEQFF.

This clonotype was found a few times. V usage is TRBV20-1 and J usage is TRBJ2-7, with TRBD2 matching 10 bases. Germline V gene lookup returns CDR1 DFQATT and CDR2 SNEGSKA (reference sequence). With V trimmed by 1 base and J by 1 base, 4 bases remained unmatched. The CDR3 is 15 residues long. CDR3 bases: TGCAGTGCTAGAGGGGTACTAGCGGGGTCCTACGAGCAGTACTTC. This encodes CSARGVLAGSYEQYF.

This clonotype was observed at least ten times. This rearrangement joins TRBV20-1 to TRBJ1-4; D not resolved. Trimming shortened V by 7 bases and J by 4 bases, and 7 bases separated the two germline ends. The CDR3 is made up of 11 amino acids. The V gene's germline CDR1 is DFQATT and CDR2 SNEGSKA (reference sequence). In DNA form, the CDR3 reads TGCAGTGTGGTGATTAATGAAAAACTGTTTTTT. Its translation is CSVVINEKLFF.

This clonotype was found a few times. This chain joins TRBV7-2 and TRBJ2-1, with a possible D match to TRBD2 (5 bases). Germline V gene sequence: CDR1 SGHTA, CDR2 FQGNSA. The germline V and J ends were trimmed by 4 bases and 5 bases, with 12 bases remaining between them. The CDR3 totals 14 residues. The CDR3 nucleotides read TGTGCCAGCAGCTCGAGGACTCGGAACAATGAGCAGTTCTTC. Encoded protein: CASSSRTRNNEQFF.

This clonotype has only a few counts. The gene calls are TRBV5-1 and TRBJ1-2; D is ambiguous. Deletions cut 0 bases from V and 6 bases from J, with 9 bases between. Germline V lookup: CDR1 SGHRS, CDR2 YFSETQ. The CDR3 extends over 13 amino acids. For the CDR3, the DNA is TGCGCCAGCAGCTTGGCCGTCAGTCATGGCTACACCTTC. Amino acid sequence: CASSLAVSHGYTF.

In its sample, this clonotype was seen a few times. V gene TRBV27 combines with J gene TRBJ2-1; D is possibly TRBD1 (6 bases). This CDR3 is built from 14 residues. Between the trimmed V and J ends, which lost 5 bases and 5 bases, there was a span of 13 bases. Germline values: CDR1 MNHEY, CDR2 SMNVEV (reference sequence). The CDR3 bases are TGTGCCAGCAGTGTCCTGGGGGCGAACAATGAGCAGTTCTTC. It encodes CASSVLGANNEQFF.

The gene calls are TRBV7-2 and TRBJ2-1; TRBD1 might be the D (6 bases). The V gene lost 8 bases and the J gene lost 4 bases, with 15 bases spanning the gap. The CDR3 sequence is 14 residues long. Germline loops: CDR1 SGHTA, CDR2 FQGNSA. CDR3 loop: CASGGQGSYNEQFF. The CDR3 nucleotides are TGTGCCAGCGGGGGTCAGGGGTCTTACAATGAGCAGTTCTTC.

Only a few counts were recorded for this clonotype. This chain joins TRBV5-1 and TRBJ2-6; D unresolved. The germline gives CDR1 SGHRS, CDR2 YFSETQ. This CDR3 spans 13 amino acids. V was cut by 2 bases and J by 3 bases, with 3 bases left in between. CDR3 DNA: TGCGCCAGCAGCTTACTTGGGGCCAACGTCCTGACTTTC. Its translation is CASSLLGANVLTF.

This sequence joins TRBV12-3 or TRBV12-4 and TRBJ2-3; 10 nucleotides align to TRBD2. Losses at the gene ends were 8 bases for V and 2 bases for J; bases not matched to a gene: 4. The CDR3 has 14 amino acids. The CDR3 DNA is TGTGCCAGCGATAGCGGGGGGCCCACAGATACGCAGTATTTT. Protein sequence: CASDSGGPTDTQYF.

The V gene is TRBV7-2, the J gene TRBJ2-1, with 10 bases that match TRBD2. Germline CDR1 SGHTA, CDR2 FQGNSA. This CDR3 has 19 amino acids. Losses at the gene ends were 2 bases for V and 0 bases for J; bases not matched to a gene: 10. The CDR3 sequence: CASSLRLAGVPSSYNEQFF. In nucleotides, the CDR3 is TGTGCCAGCAGCTTACGGCTAGCGGGAGTTCCGAGCTCCTACAATGAGCAGTTCTTC.

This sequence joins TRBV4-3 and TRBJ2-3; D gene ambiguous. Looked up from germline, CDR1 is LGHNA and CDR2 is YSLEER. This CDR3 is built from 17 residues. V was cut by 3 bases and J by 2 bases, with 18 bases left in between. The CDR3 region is CASSHDPTAINTDTQYF. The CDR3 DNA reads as TGCGCCAGCAGCCATGATCCCACTGCCATCAACACAGATACGCAGTATTTT.

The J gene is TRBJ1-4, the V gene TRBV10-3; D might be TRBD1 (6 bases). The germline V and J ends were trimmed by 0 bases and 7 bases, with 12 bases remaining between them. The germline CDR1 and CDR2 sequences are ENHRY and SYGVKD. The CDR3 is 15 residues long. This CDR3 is CAISESRGEGEKLFF. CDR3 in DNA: TGTGCCATCAGTGAGTCCAGGGGCGAGGGTGAAAAACTGTTTTTT.

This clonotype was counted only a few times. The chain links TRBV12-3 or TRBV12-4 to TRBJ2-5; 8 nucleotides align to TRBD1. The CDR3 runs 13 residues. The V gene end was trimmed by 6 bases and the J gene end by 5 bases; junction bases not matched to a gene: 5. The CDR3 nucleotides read TGTGCCAGCAGCGACAGGGGTAGGGAGACCCAGTACTTC. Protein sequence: CASSDRGRETQYF.

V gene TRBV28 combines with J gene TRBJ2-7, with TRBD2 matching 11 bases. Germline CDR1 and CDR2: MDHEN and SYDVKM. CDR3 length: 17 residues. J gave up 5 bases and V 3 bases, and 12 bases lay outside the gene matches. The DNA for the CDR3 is TGTGCCAGCAGTTTCCTGAGACTTAGCGGGAGGGCCGACGAGCAGTACTTC. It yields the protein CASSFLRLSGRADEQYF.

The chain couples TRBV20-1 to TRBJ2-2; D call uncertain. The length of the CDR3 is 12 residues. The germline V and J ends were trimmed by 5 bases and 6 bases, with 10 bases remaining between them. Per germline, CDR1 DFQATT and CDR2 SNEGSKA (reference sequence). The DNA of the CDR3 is TGCAGTGCTCGAAGGGTTGCCGGGGAGCTGTTTTTT. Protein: CSARRVAGELFF.

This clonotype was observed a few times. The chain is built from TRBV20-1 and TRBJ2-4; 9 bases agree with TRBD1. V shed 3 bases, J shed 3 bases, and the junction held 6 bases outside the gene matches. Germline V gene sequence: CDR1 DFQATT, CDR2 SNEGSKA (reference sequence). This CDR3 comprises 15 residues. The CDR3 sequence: CSASDRGSGKNIQYF. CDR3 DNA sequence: TGCAGTGCTAGTGACAGGGGGTCTGGCAAAAACATTCAGTACTTC.

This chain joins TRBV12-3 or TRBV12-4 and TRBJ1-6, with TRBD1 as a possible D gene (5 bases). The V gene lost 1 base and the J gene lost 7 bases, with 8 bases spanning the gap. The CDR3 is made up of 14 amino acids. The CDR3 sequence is CASSLGGKNSPLHF. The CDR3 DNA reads TGTGCCAGCAGTTTAGGGGGGAAGAATTCACCCCTCCACTTT.

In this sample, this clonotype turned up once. The CDR3 nucleotides read TGCGCCAGCAGCCAAGATTGGAGGTCCTACAGGCAGTACACCGGGGAGCTGTTTTTT. Translating it yields CASSQDWRSYRQYTGELFF. This rearrangement joins TRBV4-3 to TRBJ2-2; D possibly matches TRBD1 or TRBD2 (5 bases each). Germline lookup yields CDR1 LGHNA and CDR2 YSLEER. The CDR3 is 19 residues long. Trimming left V 0 bases short and J 3 bases short, with 20 bases between.

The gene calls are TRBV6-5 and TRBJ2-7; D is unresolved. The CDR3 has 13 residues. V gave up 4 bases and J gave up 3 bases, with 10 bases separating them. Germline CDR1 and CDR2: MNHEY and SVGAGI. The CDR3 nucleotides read TGTGCCAGCAGTTCCGCGACCGACTACGAGCAGTACTTC. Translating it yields CASSSATDYEQYF.

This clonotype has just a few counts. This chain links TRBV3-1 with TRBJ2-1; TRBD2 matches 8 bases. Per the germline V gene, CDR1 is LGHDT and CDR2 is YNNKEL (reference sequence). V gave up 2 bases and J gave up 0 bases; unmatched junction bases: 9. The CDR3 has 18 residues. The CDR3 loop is CASSQLTGSGSSYNEQFF. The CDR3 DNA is TGTGCCAGCAGCCAACTTACAGGGAGCGGGAGCTCCTACAATGAGCAGTTCTTC.

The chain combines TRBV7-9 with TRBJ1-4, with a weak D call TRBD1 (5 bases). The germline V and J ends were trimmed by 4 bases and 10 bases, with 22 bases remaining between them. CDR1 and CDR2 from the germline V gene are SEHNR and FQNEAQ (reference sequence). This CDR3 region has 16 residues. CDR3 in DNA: TGTGCCAGCAGCTCCGAAAGGGACCACTTCAGCGGAAAACTGTTTTTT. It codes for CASSSERDHFSGKLFF.

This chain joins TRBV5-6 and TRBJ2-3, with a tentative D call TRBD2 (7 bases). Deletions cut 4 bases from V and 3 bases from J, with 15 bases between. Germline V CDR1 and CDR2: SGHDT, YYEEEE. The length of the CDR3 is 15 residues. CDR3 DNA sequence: TGTGCCAGCAGCGTCCCGCGGGGGCTGACAGATACGCAGTATTTT. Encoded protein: CASSVPRGLTDTQYF.

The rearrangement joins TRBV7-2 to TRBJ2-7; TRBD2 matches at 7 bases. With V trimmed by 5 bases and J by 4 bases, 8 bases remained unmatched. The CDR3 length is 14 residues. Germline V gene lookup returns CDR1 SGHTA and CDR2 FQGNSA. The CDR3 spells CASSPAAGVYEQYF. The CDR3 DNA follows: TGTGCCAGCAGCCCAGCGGCGGGAGTTTACGAGCAGTACTTC.

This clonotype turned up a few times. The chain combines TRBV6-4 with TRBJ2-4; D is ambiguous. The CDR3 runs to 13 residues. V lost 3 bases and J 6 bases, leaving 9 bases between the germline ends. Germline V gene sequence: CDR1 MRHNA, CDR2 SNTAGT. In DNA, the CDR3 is TGTGCCAGCAGTGAGGTTTTAGGAAACATTCAGTACTTC. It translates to CASSEVLGNIQYF.

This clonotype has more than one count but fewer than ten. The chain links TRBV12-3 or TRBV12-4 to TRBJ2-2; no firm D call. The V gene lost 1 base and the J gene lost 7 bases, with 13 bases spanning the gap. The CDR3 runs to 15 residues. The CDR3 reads CASSLGQGRYGELFF. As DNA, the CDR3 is TGTGCCAGCAGTTTAGGACAAGGACGCTACGGGGAGCTGTTTTTT.

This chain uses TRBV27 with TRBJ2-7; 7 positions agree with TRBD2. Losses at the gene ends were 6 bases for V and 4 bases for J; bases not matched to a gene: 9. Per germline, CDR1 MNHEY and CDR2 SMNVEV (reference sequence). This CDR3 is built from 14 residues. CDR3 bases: TGTGCCAGCAGGCGACTAGCCCCACGGTACGAGCAGTACTTC. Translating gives CASRRLAPRYEQYF.

The CDR3 DNA sequence: TGTGCCAGCAGTCAACCGGGACCTGAGTCCTACGAGCAGTACTTC. This codes for CASSQPGPESYEQYF. V gene TRBV7-9 combines with J gene TRBJ2-7, with D perhaps assigned TRBD1 or TRBD2 (5 bases each). The germline V and J ends were trimmed by 6 bases and 1 base, with 16 bases remaining between them. Germline CDR1 reads SEHNR; CDR2 reads FQNEAQ (reference sequence). This CDR3 is built from 15 residues.

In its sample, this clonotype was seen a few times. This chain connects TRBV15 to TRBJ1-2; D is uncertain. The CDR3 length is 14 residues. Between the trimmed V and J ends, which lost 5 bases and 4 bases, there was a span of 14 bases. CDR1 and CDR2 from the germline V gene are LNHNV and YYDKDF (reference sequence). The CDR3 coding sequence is TGTGCCACCAGCCCGGTGGAGGGTCCCTATGGCTACACCTTC. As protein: CATSPVEGPYGYTF.